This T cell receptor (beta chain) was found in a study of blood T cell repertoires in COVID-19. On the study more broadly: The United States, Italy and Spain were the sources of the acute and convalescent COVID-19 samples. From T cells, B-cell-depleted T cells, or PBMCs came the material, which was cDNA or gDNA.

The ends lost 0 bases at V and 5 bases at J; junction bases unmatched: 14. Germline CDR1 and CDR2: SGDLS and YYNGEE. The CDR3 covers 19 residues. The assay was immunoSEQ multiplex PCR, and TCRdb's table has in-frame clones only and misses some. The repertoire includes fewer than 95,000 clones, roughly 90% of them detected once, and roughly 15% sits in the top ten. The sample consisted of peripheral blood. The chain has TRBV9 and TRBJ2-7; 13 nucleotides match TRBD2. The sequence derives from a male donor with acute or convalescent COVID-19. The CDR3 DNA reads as TGTGCCAGCAGCGTAGGCCCGGGACTAGCGGGGAATGTTCTCCACGAGCAGTACTTC. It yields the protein CASSVGPGLAGNVLHEQYF. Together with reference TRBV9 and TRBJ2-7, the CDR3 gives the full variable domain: DSGVTQTPKHLITATGQRVTLRCSPRSGDLSVYWYQQSLDQGLQFLIQYYNGEERAKGNILERFSAQQFPDLHSELNLSSLELGDSALYFCASSVGPGLAGNVLHEQYFGPGTRLTVT.